This T cell receptor beta chain was captured in a study of T cells in tuberculosis. The wider study: Sequenced TCRs come from CD1B-GMM tetramer-binding T cells. Regarding the study as a whole: Active tuberculosis alpha repertoires lay closer to GMM-specific TCRs than controls'. The TCR-beta difference was not significant; alpha differences partly reflected length.

The CDR3 is 13 amino acids. The germline V gene encodes CDR1 MNHEY and CDR2 SMNVEV (reference sequence). Trimming removed 2 bases at V and 9 bases at J, with 11 bases between. This clone occurred once. As yet, its antigen is unknown. TCRdb keeps only in-frame clones here, not all; method: immunoSEQ multiplex PCR. The data contain tens of thousands of clones, just over 90% of them seen just once; the ten biggest clones take up less than 5.5%. The chain joins TRBV27 to TRBJ2-4; D may be TRBD1 (5 bases). The clonotype was recovered from a donor aged 5 to 30 with latent tuberculosis or without tuberculosis infection. Sequencing was carried out using PBMCs. The CDR3 sequence: CASSLEGAGIQYF. CDR3 nucleotides: TGTGCCAGCAGTTTAGAAGGGGCAGGCATTCAGTACTTC.